This TCR beta chain was recovered during a study of shared clonotypes between healthy human individuals. Findings and caveats of the study: Shared clonotypes: about 4.6% naive CD4, roughly 4% naive CD8, about 2.2% memory CD4, more than 0.3% memory CD8. Clonotypes shared by all four donors outscored non-shared clonotypes in generation probability.

The donor population consisted of healthy HIV-negative adults with no recent acute infections or vaccinations. About this clone: Antigen specificity is unknown.

CDR1 SGHNT and CDR2 YYREEE come from the germline V gene (reference sequence). This CDR3 has 14 amino acids. V was pared by 4 bases and J by 5 bases, with 15 bases between. Sequenced by immunoSEQ multiplex PCR; TCRdb stores in-frame clones only, minus some. The sample lists 300,000 to 350,000 clones; around 70% were seen once. The sequence came from a man aged 25 to 45 in good health. This chain joins TRBV5-4 and TRBJ1-1; D uncertain. The sequencing input was memory CD4+ T cells sorted from blood. Subset: CD45RA-negative fraction. The CDR3 reads CASSIRFSGTEAFF. CDR3 in DNA: TGTGCCAGCAGCATCCGATTTTCTGGGACTGAAGCTTTCTTT.